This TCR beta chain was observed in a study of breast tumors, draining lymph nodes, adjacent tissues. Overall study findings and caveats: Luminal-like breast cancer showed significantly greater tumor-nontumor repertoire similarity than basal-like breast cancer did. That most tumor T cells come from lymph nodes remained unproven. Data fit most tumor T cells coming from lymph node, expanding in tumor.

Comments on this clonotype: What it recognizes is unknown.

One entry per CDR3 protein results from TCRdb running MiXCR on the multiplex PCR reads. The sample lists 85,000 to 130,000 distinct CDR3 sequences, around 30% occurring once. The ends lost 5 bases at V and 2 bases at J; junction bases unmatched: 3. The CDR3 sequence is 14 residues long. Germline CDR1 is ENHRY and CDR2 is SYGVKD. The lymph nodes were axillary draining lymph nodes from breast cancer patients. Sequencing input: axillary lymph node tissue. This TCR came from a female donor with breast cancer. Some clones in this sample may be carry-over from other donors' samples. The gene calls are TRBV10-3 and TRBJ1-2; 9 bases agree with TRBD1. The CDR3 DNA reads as TGTGCCATCAGTCCCGGGACAGGGAACTATGGCTACACCTTC. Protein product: CAISPGTGNYGYTF.